This T cell receptor (beta chain) is drawn from a study of cytomegalovirus exposure and HLA in healthy donors (dated by TCRdb to 2016 to 2017). About the study as a whole: An earlier analysis of fewer than 750 of the donors reported 250 to 300 Gb of sequence data and roughly 120 million unique TCR beta sequences obtained from roughly 170 million T cells. Around 320 gigabases of sequencing data and approximately 93 million unique TCR sequences were included in an early release covering several hundred HLA-typed donors. Of the 398 genotyped donors, 65% to 90% were placed in the genetic ancestry cluster associated with self-reported Caucasian donors. The study aimed to test whether signatures of past pathogen exposure could be identified by cataloging public T cell receptors. The T cell repertoires of some 700 subjects were profiled by immunosequencing and related to cytomegalovirus serostatus. A separate validation cohort of about 110 different subjects was used in addition to the roughly 670-subject first cohort. To predict cytomegalovirus infection status, the study combined high-throughput TCR immunosequencing, statistical association of individual TCRs with disease status, and machine learning. In a later analysis, previously published TCR beta repertoires from 670 or so donors were re-analyzed and high-resolution HLA genotyping was added so that TCR occurrence patterns could be studied. In the later analysis, no new phenotypic data were used to find candidate immune exposures; instead, reliance was placed on TCR beta sequences and their occurrence across donors. To decide whether each TCR beta V gene segment behaved as functional or pseudogenic, an earlier analysis of approximately 620 of the donors relied on high-throughput TCR beta sequencing. Donor age, sex, ethnicity and CMV serostatus were collected together with the repertoire data. Genome-wide SNP genotypes for about 65% of the roughly 700 donors were used in a later genetic analysis, which treated that subset as a discovery cohort. All discovery cohort repertoires had been generated using a single sequencing platform. Both class I and class II loci were covered by HLA typing, at four-digit resolution. The number of donors typed differed by locus, with roughly 629-640 for A, B, C, DRB1 and DQB1, roughly 520 for DQA1, approximately 580 for DPA1, and around 460 for DPB1. Because of strong linkage in the cohort, a handful of DR-DQ haplotypes were treated as single units for association and clustering. Among about 400 genotyped donors of the cohort, an average of roughly 230,000 unique TCR beta nucleotide sequences was sequenced per donor, of which 15% to 20% were non-productive. General conclusions and limits of the study: In both the original and validation cohorts, the classifier was reported to diagnose cytomegalovirus status with high specificity and sensitivity. A later analysis found that most CMV-associated TCR beta chains appeared HLA-restricted, with HLA associations seemingly driven largely by CMV exposure. Roughly uniform sequencing depth across donors was assumed in presence/absence analyses, although this assumption may not hold. Most TCR sequences were seen in very few donors, while some public TCRs were found in many individuals. Broadly in line with IMGT annotations, most TCR beta V segments showed up in productive rearrangements about 87% or about 30% of the time in an earlier analysis of about 500 of the donors. CMV serostatus was the only immune exposure information available for the cohort. Because HLA typing was unavailable for some donors at each locus, only the typed subset was used in association tests. In the study, 150 to 200 TCR beta chains were listed as associated with cytomegalovirus. Specific HLA alleles were associated with over 15,000 TCR beta sequences at a false discovery rate of 0.05 in a later analysis. Seventeen rarely observed V segments, including chromosome 9 orphons, were excluded from the earlier analysis of several hundred of the donors because counts were too low. A further reported finding was that TCR beta sequences accurately predicted the HLA-A and HLA-B alleles for most subjects in the first cohort. The 87-base-pair reads could not distinguish some IMGT-functional V segments, including TRBV6-2 and TRBV6-3, so those segments were excluded. A later genetic analysis associated a missense DCLRE1C variant with V-gene and J-gene trimming of TCR beta chains, and an independent cohort replicated the association. A later analysis found that HLA-associated TCR beta chains were more clonally expanded and had lower generation probabilities than equally common non-associated chains. According to the authors, the approach could potentially be generalized to other disease states and immunological phenotypes. Linkage disequilibrium might explain the correlated functional status among segregating V segments, but an unknown experimental factor could not be excluded. In vitro tests confirmed that three of the cytomegalovirus-associated TCR beta chains recognize cytomegalovirus antigens. In a later analysis, TCR association rates were found to vary across HLA loci, with the most associated TCRs seen for DRB1 alleles and the fewest for HLA-C alleles. Strong co-occurrence of HLA alleles, especially DR and DQ, made assigning TCR associations to individual alleles difficult. In a later genetic analysis, fewer N-insertions in productive TCRs were reported among donors in an Asian-associated ancestry cluster than the approximately 710-donor mean. A cluster of highly shared sequence variants was judged likely to be a technical artifact of the sequencing pipeline. According to a later analysis, parvovirus B19, influenza, CMV and Epstein-Barr virus appeared linked to several top co-occurrence clusters. In this cohort, only TCR beta chains were sequenced, and detectable features were limited by the absence of alpha or paired-chain data.

The method behind the library was the immunoSEQ multiplex PCR assay. For the multiplex PCR, a mixture combining 60 forward primers for TCR Vbeta segments and 13 reverse primers for TCR Jbeta segments was used. A multiplex PCR assay on genomic DNA amplified the CDR3 region of rearranged TCR beta genes. The amplified TCR beta libraries were sequenced on the Illumina HiSeq System as 87-base-pair reads. On the authors' methods: Across the 700 or so repertoires, a later analysis counted 78 million or so unique TCR beta chains, approximately 12 million of which were shared by at least two donors. A nearest-neighbor algorithm error-corrected the raw reads and collapsed the reads into unique sequences, merging closely related sequences to remove PCR and sequencing errors. To assign V, D and J gene segments, CDR3 sequences were aligned to IMGT reference sequences. For a sequence to be retained, at least a six-nucleotide match to both a V gene segment and a J gene segment was required. A rearrangement counted as productive if the CDR3 had no stop codons and remained in frame with V and J, and every other rearrangement counted as non-productive. Following IMGT convention, CDR3 was defined as the stretch from the second conserved V-encoded cysteine to the conserved J-encoded phenylalanine. The earlier analysis of 500 to 650 of the donors excluded any sequence lacking an unambiguous match to a single V gene segment. An earlier analysis of almost 600 of the donors classified V segments as functional when productive rearrangements were above 56.7% and as segregating when the standard deviation between donors was above 5%. A statistical classification framework was built for diagnosing cytomegalovirus status from the catalog of TCR beta chain sequences. V and J gene assignment, in a later analysis, came from comparing TCR nucleotide sequences with IMGT/GENE-DB human TR gene sequences. Using the TCRdist pipeline, a later analysis assigned CDR3 sequences along with most-parsimonious VDJ recombination scenarios. A later analysis defined each TCR beta chain by its CDR3 amino acid sequence plus V-gene family, and excluded reads lacking a unique V-gene family. To address suspected cross-contamination and a sequencing artifact, a later analysis removed a few hundred highly shared, low-generation-probability nucleotide sequences. For each public chain, a later analysis derived a clonal expansion index from normalized ranks of inferred template counts within each repertoire. In a later analysis, generation probabilities were computed using a VDJ recombination model fitted to out-of-frame rearrangements, and the results were checked against IGoR. In a later analysis, TCR-TCR, TCR-HLA and TCR-CMV co-occurrence was scored with hypergeometric tests, and a repertoire-size bias correction was applied to TCR pairs. A later analysis estimated false discovery rates by permuting HLA or CMV assignments 20 times. In a later analysis, co-occurring TCRs were grouped using DBSCAN, with TCRdist sequence similarity added in when clustering inside HLA-allele-positive subsets. Repertoires with fewer than 30,000 or more than 120,000 public chains, plus five repertoires with anomalous nucleotide sharing, were excluded from co-occurrence clustering. TCRdb limited this immuneACCESS table to in-frame rearrangements with V and J called. A share of clones is missing; checked studies link under half to unresolved V genes, and the rest is unexplained. V and J calls and clone size follow that table, whereas D and trimming were derived from the DNA. The sample's clone listing holds 100,000 to 150,000 clones. Jointly, the top ten make up 2.5% to 3% of the sample.

The cohort was made up of about 670 healthy bone marrow donors. At the time of sampling, every cohort member was nominally healthy, though immune exposures that went unrecorded were likely present. The donor tested CMV seronegative and was one of the 352 seronegative cohort members. Every donor gave a peripheral blood sample, and the peripheral blood mononuclear cells from that sample were used for TCR beta sequencing. The Qiagen DNeasy Blood Extraction Kit was used to extract genomic DNA from the blood cell samples. Including the terminal cysteine and phenylalanine, the CDR3 comprises 15 residues. Just CDR3 DNA is preserved here, 45 bases in frame from base 1. From a lookup of the germline V gene, CDR1 and CDR2 are SGDLS and YYNGEE. Trimming removed 0 bases from V and 5 bases from J; the gene matches leave 6 bases unexplained. Comment on this clone: What this receptor recognizes is not known.

This clonotype was sampled from a man aged 25-45 years in good health and CMV-seronegative. Specimen: PBMCs. Recombination linked TRBV9 to TRBJ2-3; 7 central nucleotides agree with TRBD1. The DNA sequence reads TGTGCCAGCAGCGTAGGGCAGGGGGTTAAAGATACGCAGTATTTT. It translates as CASSVGQGVKDTQYF.